What follows describes a single T cell receptor (beta chain). Its cognate antigen has yet to be identified. No quality values exist for individual bases; no much larger clone is one base distant. This sample is part of a study of cytomegalovirus exposure and HLA in healthy donors (dated by TCRdb to about 2017). In terms of the full investigation: In an earlier analysis of some 550 of the donors, 250 to 300 Gb of sequence data and about 110 million unique TCR beta sequences from roughly 180 million T cells were reported. A later genetic analysis took genome-wide SNP genotypes for about three fifths of the 666 donors and used that subset as a discovery cohort. An earlier analysis of nearly 600 of the donors applied high-throughput TCR beta sequencing to assess whether each TCR beta V gene segment acted as functional or pseudogenic. The study combined high-throughput TCR immunosequencing, statistical association of individual TCRs with disease status, and machine learning to predict cytomegalovirus infection status. The later analysis used no new phenotypic data to find candidate immune exposures, relying instead on TCR beta sequences and their occurrence across donors. All discovery cohort repertoires had been generated on a single sequencing platform. On average, roughly 250,000 unique TCR beta nucleotide sequences were sequenced per donor among a few hundred genotyped donors of the cohort, with about 19% of those sequences being non-productive. To study patterns of TCR occurrence, a later analysis re-analyzed previously published TCR beta repertoires from 650 to 750 donors and added high-resolution HLA genotyping. An early release covering approximately 600 HLA-typed donors comprised approximately 290 gigabases of sequencing data and around 80 million unique TCR sequences. The study profiled the T cell repertoires of 550 to 700 subjects by immunosequencing and related them to cytomegalovirus serostatus. HLA typing included class I and class II loci at four-digit resolution. About five DR-DQ haplotypes were treated as single units for association and clustering because of strong linkage in the cohort. The number of typed donors differed by locus: roughly 629-630 for A, B, C, DRB1 and DQB1; 522 for DQA1; approximately 610 for DPA1; and around 450 for DPB1. Of the 300 to 400 genotyped donors, approximately 80% fell in the genetic ancestry cluster associated with self-reported Caucasian donors. Along with the approximately 650-subject first cohort, a separate validation cohort of around 110 different subjects was used. Donor age, sex, ethnicity and CMV serostatus were compiled together with the repertoire data. The study aimed to test whether cataloging public T cell receptors could reveal signatures of past pathogen exposure.

Study-level results and caveats: Roughly uniform sequencing depth across donors was assumed in presence/absence analyses, although this assumption may not hold. Correlated functional status among segregating V segments might reflect linkage disequilibrium, but an unknown experimental factor could not be ruled out. CMV serostatus was the only immune exposure information available for the cohort. Some IMGT-functional V segments, including TRBV6-2 and TRBV6-3, could not be distinguished by the 87-base-pair reads and were therefore excluded. A later analysis found that HLA-associated TCR beta chains were more clonally expanded and had lower generation probabilities than equally common non-associated chains. Cytomegalovirus status was reported to be diagnosed by the classifier with high specificity and sensitivity in both the original and validation cohorts. An earlier analysis of around 540 of the donors showed that most TCR beta V segments appeared in productive rearrangements either about 87% or about 30% of the time, which broadly matched IMGT annotations. Because some donors lacked HLA typing at each locus, the association tests relied only on the typed subset. In vitro tests confirmed that a few of the cytomegalovirus-associated TCR beta chains recognize cytomegalovirus antigens. The authors suggested that the approach could potentially be extended to other disease states and immunological phenotypes. A further reported finding was that TCR beta sequences accurately predicted the HLA-A and HLA-B alleles for most subjects in the first cohort. In the study, about 150 TCR beta chains were listed as associated with cytomegalovirus. A cluster of highly shared sequence variants was judged likely to be a technical artifact of the sequencing pipeline. Strong co-occurrence of HLA alleles, especially DR and DQ, made assigning TCR associations to individual alleles difficult. A later analysis found that TCR association rates varied across HLA loci, with DRB1 alleles showing the most associated TCRs and HLA-C alleles the fewest. In a later analysis, several top co-occurrence clusters were reported to appear linked to parvovirus B19, influenza, CMV and Epstein-Barr virus. This cohort had only TCR beta chains sequenced, and the lack of alpha or paired-chain data limited which features could be detected. An association between a missense DCLRE1C variant and V-gene and J-gene trimming of TCR beta chains was found in a later genetic analysis and replicated in an independent cohort. According to a later genetic analysis, donors in an Asian-associated ancestry cluster had fewer N-insertions in productive TCRs than the approximately 700-donor mean. Most TCR sequences were seen in very few donors, while some public TCRs were found in many individuals. Because counts were too low, roughly 16 rarely observed V segments, including chromosome 9 orphons, were excluded from the earlier analysis of several hundred of the donors. Most CMV-associated TCR beta chains appeared to be HLA-restricted in a later analysis, and the HLA associations seemed to be driven largely by CMV exposure. At a false discovery rate of 0.05, a later analysis linked 15,000 to 20,000 TCR beta sequences to specific HLA alleles.

The CDR3 has 17 amino acids, counting the end cysteine and phenylalanine. This entry keeps only the CDR3 DNA: 51 bases, framed from base 1. Here V drops 3 bases and J drops 8 bases, and the junction holds 8 bases not matched to any gene. Reading the germline V gene gives CDR1 SGHTA and CDR2 FQGTGA. Receptors were amplified or captured by the immunoSEQ multiplex PCR assay. For the multiplex PCR, a mixture combining 60 forward primers for TCR Vbeta segments and 13 reverse primers for TCR Jbeta segments was used. A multiplex PCR assay on genomic DNA amplified the CDR3 region of rearranged TCR beta genes. The amplified TCR beta libraries were sequenced on the Illumina HiSeq System as 87-base-pair reads. On the study's bioinformatics: Across the 670 or so repertoires, a later analysis counted 78 million or so unique TCR beta chains, around 10 million of which were shared by at least two donors. A nearest-neighbor algorithm error-corrected the raw reads and collapsed the reads into unique sequences, merging closely related sequences to remove PCR and sequencing errors. V, D and J gene segments were assigned by aligning CDR3 sequences to IMGT reference sequences. For a sequence to be retained, at least a six-nucleotide match to both a V gene segment and a J gene segment was required. Rearrangements were called productive when the CDR3 lacked stop codons and stayed in frame with V and J; all others were non-productive. CDR3 was defined by IMGT convention, running from the second conserved V-encoded cysteine to the conserved J-encoded phenylalanine. Sequences without an unambiguous match to a single V gene segment were excluded from the earlier analysis of over 500 of the donors. An earlier analysis of approximately 590 of the donors classified V segments as functional when productive rearrangements were above 56.7% and as segregating when the standard deviation between donors was above 5%. A statistical classification framework was developed to diagnose cytomegalovirus status using the catalog of TCR beta chain sequences. A later analysis assigned V and J genes by comparing TCR nucleotide sequences with IMGT/GENE-DB human TR gene sequences. In a later analysis, CDR3 sequences and most-parsimonious VDJ recombination scenarios were assigned using the TCRdist pipeline. In a later analysis, each TCR beta chain was defined by its CDR3 amino acid sequence together with its V-gene family, and reads without a unique V-gene family were excluded. In a later analysis, nearly 600 highly shared, low-generation-probability nucleotide sequences were removed to address suspected cross-contamination and a sequencing artifact. A later analysis calculated a clonal expansion index for each public chain from normalized within-repertoire ranks of inferred template counts. In a later analysis, generation probabilities were computed with a VDJ recombination model fitted to out-of-frame rearrangements, and the resulting probabilities were checked against IGoR. Hypergeometric tests were used in a later analysis to score TCR-TCR, TCR-HLA and TCR-CMV co-occurrence, with a repertoire-size bias correction applied to the TCR pairs. False discovery rates were estimated in a later analysis by permuting HLA or CMV assignments 20 times. In a later analysis, co-occurring TCRs were grouped using DBSCAN, and TCRdist sequence similarity was added for clustering within HLA-allele-positive subsets. For co-occurrence clustering, repertoires with fewer than 30,000 or more than 120,000 public chains were excluded, along with five repertoires with anomalous nucleotide sharing. In its TCRdb copy, this immuneACCESS table keeps in-frame sequences only and misses some clones. Where compared with another copy, unresolved V genes explain less than half of these, and the others have no known cause. Clonal size and the V and J genes are those of that table, whereas D and trimming came from the DNA. This sample is represented by 100,000 to 120,000 clones; 70% to 80% of them were singletons. Around 3.9% of the sample is in the top ten clones.

The cohort was made up of 666 healthy bone marrow donors. Cohort members were all nominally healthy when sampled, although unrecorded immune exposures were likely present. The donor tested CMV seropositive, placing the donor among the 289 seropositive members of the cohort. A peripheral blood sample was provided by each donor, and peripheral blood mononuclear cells were used for TCR beta sequencing. Genomic DNA was extracted from the blood cell samples with the Qiagen DNeasy Blood Extraction Kit. Material: PBMCs. The TCR originated in a woman between 40 and 55 years old in good health and CMV-seropositive. The rearranged segments are TRBV7-3 and TRBJ2-2, with 14 bases matching TRBD2. The DNA sequence is given as TGTGCCAGCAGCTTTACCGGGACTAGCGGGAGTGGAGGGGAGCTGTTTTTT. Its protein product is CASSFTGTSGSGGELFF.